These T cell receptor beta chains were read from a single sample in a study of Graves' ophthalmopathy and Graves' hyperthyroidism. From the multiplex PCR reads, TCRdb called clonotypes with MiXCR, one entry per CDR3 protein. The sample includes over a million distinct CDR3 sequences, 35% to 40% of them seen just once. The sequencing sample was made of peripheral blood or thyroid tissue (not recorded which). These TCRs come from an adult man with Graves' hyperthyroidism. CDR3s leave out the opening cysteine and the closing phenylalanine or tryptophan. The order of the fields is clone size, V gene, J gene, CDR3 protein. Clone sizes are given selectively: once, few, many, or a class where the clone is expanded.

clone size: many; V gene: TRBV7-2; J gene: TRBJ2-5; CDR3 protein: ASSLVPAETQY
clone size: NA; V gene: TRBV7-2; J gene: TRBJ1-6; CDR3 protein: ASTEGCH
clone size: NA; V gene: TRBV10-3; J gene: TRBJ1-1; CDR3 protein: ATAPRDTEAF
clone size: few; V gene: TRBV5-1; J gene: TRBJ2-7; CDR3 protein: ASSLEGARQEQY
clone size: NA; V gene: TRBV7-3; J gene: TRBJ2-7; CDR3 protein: ASSQEVLGPFVYEQY
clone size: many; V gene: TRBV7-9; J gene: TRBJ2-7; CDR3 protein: ASSLALTGTGFYEQY
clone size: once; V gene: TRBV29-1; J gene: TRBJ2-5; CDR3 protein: SSAGGNQETQY
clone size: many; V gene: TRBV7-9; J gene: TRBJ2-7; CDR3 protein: ASSFRTASYEQY
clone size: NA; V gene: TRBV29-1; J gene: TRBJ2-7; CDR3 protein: SVAGDLRSSYEQY
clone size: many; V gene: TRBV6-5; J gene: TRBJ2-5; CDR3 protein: ASSYGPYSGGQETQY
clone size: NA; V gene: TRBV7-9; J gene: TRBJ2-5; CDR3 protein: ASSFLRRAGGPGTQY
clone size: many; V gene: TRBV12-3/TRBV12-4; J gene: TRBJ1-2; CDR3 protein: ASSGQGMDGYT
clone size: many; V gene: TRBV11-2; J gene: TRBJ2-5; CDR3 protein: ASSKGHQETQY
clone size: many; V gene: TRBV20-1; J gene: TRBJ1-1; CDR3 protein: SARRTGEAF
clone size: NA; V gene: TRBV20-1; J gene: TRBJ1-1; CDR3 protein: SAREGRAEAF
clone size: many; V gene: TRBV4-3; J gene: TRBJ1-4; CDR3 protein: ASSQAGSADEKLF
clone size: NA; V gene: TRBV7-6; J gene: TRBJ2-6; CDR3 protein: ASSLEGRGKGGSGANVLT
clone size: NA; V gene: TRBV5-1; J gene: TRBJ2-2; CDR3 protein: ASSFYGRGLNTGELF
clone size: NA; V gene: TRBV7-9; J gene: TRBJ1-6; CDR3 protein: ASSLGSGQGRETLH
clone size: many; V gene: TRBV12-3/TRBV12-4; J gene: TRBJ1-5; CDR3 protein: ASSSGGIQPQH
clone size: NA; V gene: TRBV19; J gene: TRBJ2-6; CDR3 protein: ASSWTGESSGANVLT
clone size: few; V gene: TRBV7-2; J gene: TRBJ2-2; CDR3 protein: ASRPGGANLGTGELF
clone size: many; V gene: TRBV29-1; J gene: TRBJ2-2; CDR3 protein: SVEEVGRWAGELF
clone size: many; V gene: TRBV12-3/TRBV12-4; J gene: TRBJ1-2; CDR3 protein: ASTSGQGYQGYT
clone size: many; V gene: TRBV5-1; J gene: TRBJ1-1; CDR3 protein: ASSLLPQGSDTEAF
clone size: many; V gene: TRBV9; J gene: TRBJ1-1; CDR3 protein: ASSPLHVQANTEAF
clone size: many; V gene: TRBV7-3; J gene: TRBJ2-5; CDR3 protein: ASSPGLGETQY
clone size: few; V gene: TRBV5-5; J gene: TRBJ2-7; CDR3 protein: ASSLVTLTSGFSYEQY
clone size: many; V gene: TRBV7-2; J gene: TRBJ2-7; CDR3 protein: ASSYYSGGSYEQY
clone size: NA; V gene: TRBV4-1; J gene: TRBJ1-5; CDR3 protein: ASSQGVVGGQPQH
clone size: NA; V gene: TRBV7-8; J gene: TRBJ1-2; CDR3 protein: ASSVYSGHGSYGGYT
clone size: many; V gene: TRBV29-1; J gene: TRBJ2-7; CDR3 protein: SVEGNRGYEQY
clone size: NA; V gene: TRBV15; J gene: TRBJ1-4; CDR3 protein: ATSRDRANEKLF
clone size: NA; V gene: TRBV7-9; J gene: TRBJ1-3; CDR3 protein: ASSQDSKAYSGNTIY
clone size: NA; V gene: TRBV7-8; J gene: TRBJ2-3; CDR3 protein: ASSFGVEGGLGDTQY
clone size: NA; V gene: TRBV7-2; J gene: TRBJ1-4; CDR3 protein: ASSNRGDNEKLF
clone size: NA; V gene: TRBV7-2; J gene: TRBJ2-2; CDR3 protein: ASSPDKYTGELF
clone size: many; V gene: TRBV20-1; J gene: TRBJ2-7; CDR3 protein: SAREVGGQY
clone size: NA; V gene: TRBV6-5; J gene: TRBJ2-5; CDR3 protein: ASSYGGTGQGSVGETQY
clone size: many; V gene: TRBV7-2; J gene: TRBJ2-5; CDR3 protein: ASSSGTSGNQETQY
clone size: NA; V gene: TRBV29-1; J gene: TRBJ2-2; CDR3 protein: SVDAKTGELF
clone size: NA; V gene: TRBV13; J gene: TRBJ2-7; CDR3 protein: ASRGTGNYEQY
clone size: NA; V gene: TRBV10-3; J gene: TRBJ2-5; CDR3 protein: ATSPGQGLYQY
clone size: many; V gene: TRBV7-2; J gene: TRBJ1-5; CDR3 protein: ASSLVWGGPGQPQH